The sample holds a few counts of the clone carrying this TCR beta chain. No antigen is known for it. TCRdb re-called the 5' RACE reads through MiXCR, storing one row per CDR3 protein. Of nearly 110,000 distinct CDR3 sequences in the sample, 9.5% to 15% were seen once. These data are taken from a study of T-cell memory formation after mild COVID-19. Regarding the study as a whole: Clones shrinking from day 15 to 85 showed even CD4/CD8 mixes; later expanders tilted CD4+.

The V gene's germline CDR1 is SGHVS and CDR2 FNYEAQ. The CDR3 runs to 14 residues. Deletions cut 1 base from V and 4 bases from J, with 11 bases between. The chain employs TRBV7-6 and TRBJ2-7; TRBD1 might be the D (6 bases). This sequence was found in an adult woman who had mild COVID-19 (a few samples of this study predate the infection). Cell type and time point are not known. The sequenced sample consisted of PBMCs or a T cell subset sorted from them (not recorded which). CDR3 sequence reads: CASSLGPGEYEQYF. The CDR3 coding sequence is TGTGCCAGCAGCTTAGGCCCAGGGGAGTACGAGCAGTACTTC.